These 27 T cell receptor beta chains share one sample of origin, sequenced in a study of T cell changes during pregnancy in multiple sclerosis. Clones were read by immunoSEQ multiplex PCR, and TCRdb kept only the in-frame ones, dropping some. The table records about 38,000 clones, 75% to 95% of them present only once. The specimen was CD8+ T cells from peripheral blood mononuclear cells, collected after pregnancy. All receptors come from a female donor with multiple sclerosis, enrolled in a pregnancy study.

This chain uses TRBV28 with TRBJ2-7; a weak D match, TRBD1 (6 bases). The V end lost 1 base, the J end lost 0 bases, and 10 bases lay between the germline ends. Germline V gives CDR1 MDHEN, CDR2 SYDVKM. This CDR3 has 15 residues. DNA of the CDR3: TGTGCCAGCAGTTTATCAGGGGTTAACTCCTACGAGCAGTACTTC. It translates to CASSLSGVNSYEQYF.

The CDR3 protein is CASSDYRGLEQYF. CDR3 DNA: TGTGCCAGCAGTGATTACCGGGGACTGGAGCAGTACTTC. V gene TRBV6-1 combines with J gene TRBJ2-7; D is perhaps TRBD2 (6 bases). CDR3 length equals 13 residues. Germline V gene sequence: CDR1 MNHNS, CDR2 SASEGT. V shed 3 bases and J shed 7 bases, with 13 bases lying between them.

The rearrangement links TRBV28 to TRBJ2-7, with a tentative D call TRBD1 (5 bases). V dropped 10 bases and J dropped 6 bases, with 19 bases sitting between them. The CDR3 is 13 residues long. Germline assignment: CDR1 MDHEN and CDR2 SYDVKM. CDR3 region: CATAGQGLSEQYF. For the CDR3, the DNA is TGTGCCACCGCTGGGCAGGGATTGAGCGAGCAGTACTTC. Full variable domain (outside the CDR3, taken from reference TRBV28 and TRBJ2-7): DVKVTQSSRYLVKRTGEKVFLECVQDMDHENMFWYRQDPGLGLRLIYFSYDVKMKEKGDIPEGYSVSREKKERFSLILESASTNQTSMYLCATAGQGLSEQYFGPGTRLTVT.

This clone was detected only once. V is TRBV15 and J is TRBJ1-1; no firm D call. CDR3 length equals 16 residues. Trimming cost V 1 base and J 4 bases, with 16 bases left between them. Looked up from germline, CDR1 is LNHNV and CDR2 is YYDKDF (reference sequence). The CDR3, as DNA: TGTGCCACCAGCAGAGCTTTGGGCCCCAAAGGCACTGAAGCTTTCTTT. This encodes CATSRALGPKGTEAFF.

The V call is TRBV9, the J call TRBJ1-3; D is unresolved. Germline CDR1 is SGDLS and CDR2 is YYNGEE. Trimming removed 0 bases from V and 0 bases from J, with 13 bases in between. CDR3 size: 17 residues. The CDR3 reads CASSVEGSSYSGNTIYF. The CDR3 bases are TGTGCCAGCAGCGTAGAAGGGAGCAGCTACTCTGGAAACACCATATATTTT.

The chain employs TRBV7-6 and TRBJ2-3; 8 bases are a match to TRBD2. Unmatched junction bases numbered 4, after V lost 5 bases and J lost 3 bases. CDR1 and CDR2 (germline): SGHVS, FNYEAQ. The CDR3 length is 14 residues. The CDR3 loop is CASSRGGRTDTQYF. As DNA, the CDR3 is TGTGCCAGCAGCCGGGGGGGGCGGACAGATACGCAGTATTTT.

The chain couples TRBV7-9 to TRBJ2-1, with TRBD1 matching 10 bases. After removal of 4 bases from V and 2 bases from J, the junction contained 5 bases not matched to a gene. The germline CDR1 and CDR2 sequences are SEHNR and FQNEAQ (reference sequence). The CDR3 covers 16 residues. Written as DNA, the CDR3 is TGTGCCAGCAGCTCACCCGACAGGGGGCCCTACAATGAGCAGTTCTTC. It yields the protein CASSSPDRGPYNEQFF.

This chain links TRBV7-8 with TRBJ2-7; 8 bases fit TRBD1. V trimming: 6 bases; J trimming: 5 bases; junction bases outside the gene matches: 9. CDR1 and CDR2 from the germline V gene are SGHVS and FQNEAQ. The length of the CDR3 is 14 residues. The CDR3 nucleotides are TGTGCCAGCAGATATCCCGGACAGGGCAACGAGCAGTACTTC. It translates to CASRYPGQGNEQYF.

CDR3 DNA sequence: TGTGCCAGCAGCCCAGCCTCAACAGGGGGCTGGTACGGCTACACCTTC. As protein: CASSPASTGGWYGYTF. The V gene is TRBV9, the J gene TRBJ1-2, with 9 bases aligning to TRBD1. The CDR3 length is 16 residues. Germline CDR1 is SGDLS and CDR2 is YYNGEE. The V segment lost 4 bases and the J segment 8 bases; nucleotides outside the gene matches: 15.

The J gene is TRBJ1-1, the V gene TRBV2, with D uncertain. Germline values: CDR1 SNHLY, CDR2 FYNNEI. CDR3 size: 13 residues. V lost 11 bases and J lost 4, with 17 bases in between. CDR3: CAFGVDGSTEAFF. Here the CDR3 DNA reads TGTGCCTTCGGGGTCGATGGGAGCACTGAAGCTTTCTTT.

CDR3 DNA sequence: TGTGCCAGCAGTTACTCTCGGGGAACAGAGACCCAGTACTTC. Translating it yields CASSYSRGTETQYF. This rearrangement joins TRBV6-5 to TRBJ2-5; tentative D call: TRBD2 (5 bases). V lost 0 bases to trimming and J lost 4 bases, with 9 bases between them. The CDR3 is made up of 14 amino acids. Germline loops: CDR1 MNHEY, CDR2 SVGAGI.

The J gene is TRBJ2-3, the V gene TRBV27, with D perhaps TRBD2 (6 bases). Germline lookup yields CDR1 MNHEY and CDR2 SMNVEV (reference sequence). This CDR3 comprises 14 residues. Trimming stripped 2 bases from V and 5 bases from J, with 11 bases between. This CDR3 is CASSLGMGGDTQYF. In DNA, the CDR3 is TGTGCCAGCAGTTTAGGGATGGGGGGAGATACGCAGTATTTT.

In DNA, the CDR3 is TGTGCCTGGAGTGTCGCGGGGAGTGGACAGCCCCAGCATTTT. Its protein is CAWSVAGSGQPQHF. The chain has TRBV30 and TRBJ1-5; D gene unclear. CDR1 is GTSNPN and CDR2 is SVGIG in the germline V gene (reference sequence). The CDR3 extends over 14 amino acids. The V and J ends lost 0 bases and 7 bases respectively, with 13 bases between them.

This chain joins TRBV6-4 and TRBJ1-2, with a weak D call TRBD1 (5 bases). The V and J ends lost 4 bases and 2 bases respectively, with 14 bases between them. Germline loops: CDR1 MRHNA, CDR2 SNTAGT. The CDR3 consists of 15 residues. CDR3 residues: CASSASPGGNYGYTF. The CDR3 DNA reads TGTGCCAGCAGTGCCTCCCCCGGGGGAAACTATGGCTACACCTTC.

This chain links TRBV6-6 with TRBJ1-1; D is possibly TRBD1 (5 bases). Per the germline V gene, CDR1 is MNHNY and CDR2 is SVGAGI (reference sequence). The CDR3 covers 14 residues. V lost 8 bases to trimming and J lost 3 bases, with 16 bases between them. DNA for the CDR3: TGTGCCAGCCTTCCACGGGGGGGGGACACTGAAGCTTTCTTT. Protein product: CASLPRGGDTEAFF.

The V gene is TRBV9, the J gene TRBJ2-7; the D gene is possibly TRBD1 (6 bases). Germline V gene sequence: CDR1 SGDLS, CDR2 YYNGEE. V dropped 2 bases and J dropped 5 bases, with 11 bases sitting between them. There are 13 residues in the CDR3. The CDR3 coding sequence is TGTGCCAGCAGCGTTTCAGGGGTGAACGAGCAGTACTTC. Residues: CASSVSGVNEQYF.

The V call is TRBV4-1, the J call TRBJ2-2; D is perhaps TRBD2 (6 bases). Germline V gene sequence: CDR1 MGHRA, CDR2 YSYEKL. The CDR3 length is 16 residues. V shed 4 bases and J shed 2 bases, with 14 bases lying between them. This chain's CDR3 is CASSPRQTSNTGELFF. As DNA, the CDR3 is TGCGCCAGCAGCCCACGACAGACTAGTAACACCGGGGAGCTGTTTTTT.

The chain joins TRBV5-1 to TRBJ2-1; 8 bases align to TRBD2. The V gene's germline CDR1 is SGHRS and CDR2 YFSETQ. The CDR3 contains 16 residues. The trim removed 1 base at V and 0 bases at J, leaving 3 bases unmatched. DNA for the CDR3: TGCGCCAGCAGCTTGCCCGGGGGGGGCTCCTACAATGAGCAGTTCTTC. This encodes CASSLPGGGSYNEQFF.

The gene calls are TRBV2 and TRBJ1-2; TRBD1 matches 8 bases. CDR1 SNHLY and CDR2 FYNNEI come from the germline V gene. The CDR3 consists of 12 residues. The V gene end was trimmed by 8 bases and the J gene end by 6 bases; junction bases not matched to a gene: 5. The CDR3 region is CASQDRENGYTF. The CDR3 DNA sequence: TGTGCCAGCCAGGACAGGGAAAATGGCTACACCTTC.

V gene TRBV6-5 combines with J gene TRBJ2-5, with TRBD2 matching 9 bases. Trimming cost V 2 bases and J 5 bases; bases outside gene matches: 6. From germline, CDR1 is MNHEY and CDR2 SVGAGI. This CDR3 region has 15 residues. CDR3 nucleotide sequence: TGTGCCAGCAGTTACAGTAGCGGGAGTGGGGAGACCCAGTACTTC. Its translation is CASSYSSGSGETQYF.

CDR3 sequence (DNA): TGTGCCAGCAGCTTGACAAACTACAATGAGCAGTTCTTC. Protein: CASSLTNYNEQFF. The chain couples TRBV7-2 to TRBJ2-1; D is uncertain. The germline V and J ends were trimmed by 3 bases and 3 bases, with 6 bases remaining between them. This CDR3 has 13 amino acids. CDR1 SGHTA and CDR2 FQGNSA come from the germline V gene.

This clone appeared a single time. The chain uses TRBV7-8 and TRBJ2-7; D might be TRBD1 (6 bases). The CDR3 is 14 amino acids. V shed 5 bases and J shed 0 bases, with 11 bases lying between them. Germline CDR1 SGHVS, CDR2 FQNEAQ. CDR3 DNA: TGTGCCAGCAGCGGGGACAACAGCTCCTACGAGCAGTACTTC. Amino acid sequence: CASSGDNSSYEQYF.

The chain has TRBV9 and TRBJ1-2; possibly TRBD1 for D (5 bases). CDR3 length: 13 amino acids. In germline, CDR1 is SGDLS, CDR2 YYNGEE. Between the trimmed V and J ends, which lost 6 bases and 2 bases, there was a span of 11 bases. The CDR3 DNA sequence: TGTGCCAGCAACGGGGGAGTAAACTATGGCTACACCTTC. Amino acids: CASNGGVNYGYTF.

This clone was seen more than once but under ten times. This sequence joins TRBV9 and TRBJ2-1; 7 nucleotides match TRBD1. Germline CDR1 reads SGDLS; CDR2 reads YYNGEE. The CDR3 is made up of 15 amino acids. Trimming cost V 3 bases and J 7 bases; bases outside gene matches: 10. For the CDR3, the DNA is TGTGCCAGCAGCGAGGGACAGTCCGTAGGGAATGAGCAGTTCTTC. Residues: CASSEGQSVGNEQFF.

This clone is a singleton in its sample. The rearrangement joins TRBV11-3 to TRBJ2-5; 12 positions agree with TRBD1. V lost 3 bases and J lost 5; bases outside the gene matches: 4. The germline gives CDR1 SGHNT, CDR2 YENEEA. The CDR3 is made up of 15 amino acids. The CDR3 sequence: CASSLGQGAGETQYF. CDR3 nucleotides: TGTGCCAGCAGCTTGGGACAGGGGGCAGGGGAGACCCAGTACTTC.

The chain has TRBV13 and TRBJ2-7, with D perhaps TRBD2 (6 bases). The CDR3 length is 14 residues. V lost 5 bases, J lost 0 bases, and 11 bases lay in between. From germline, CDR1 is PRHDT and CDR2 FYEKMQ (reference sequence). CDR3 amino acids: CASSSRDFSYEQYF. The CDR3 region has the DNA TGTGCCAGCAGCAGCCGGGACTTCTCCTACGAGCAGTACTTC.

The chain employs TRBV19 and TRBJ2-7; D gene uncertain. Trimming stripped 6 bases from V and 3 bases from J, with 21 bases between. This CDR3 is 16 amino acids long. Looked up from germline, CDR1 is LNHDA and CDR2 is SQIVND (reference sequence). The CDR3 coding sequence is TGTGCCAGTAGCGCCGTGGCTAGAACCAGCTTCTACGAGCAGTACTTC. It encodes CASSAVARTSFYEQYF.